These 32 T cell receptor beta chains came from one sample sequenced in a study of OX40 agonist ivuxolimab in advanced cancers. Sequencing used immunoSEQ multiplex PCR; TCRdb keeps in-frame clones, though not all of them. The table has around 50,000 clones, around 84% seen once. Here the sequenced sample was CD4+ or CD8+ T cells sorted from blood, taken in a trial of the OX40 agonist ivuxolimab. These receptors were obtained from an adult with an advanced solid tumor such as melanoma, head and neck, liver or kidney cancer.

The chain links TRBV6-1 to TRBJ1-2; a weak D match, TRBD1 (5 bases). Germline loops: CDR1 MNHNS, CDR2 SASEGT. The V gene lost 1 base and the J gene lost 6 bases, with 18 bases spanning the gap. This CDR3 contains 16 residues. The CDR3 nucleotides read TGTGCCAGCAGTGAAGGTATATCTGACAGACTACATGGCTACACCTTC. Amino acids: CASSEGISDRLHGYTF.

The rearrangement uses TRBV28 and TRBJ1-2; TRBD1 matches 7 bases. CDR1 is MDHEN, CDR2 SYDVKM, per germline. Losses at the gene ends were 2 bases for V and 4 bases for J; bases not matched to a gene: 7. The CDR3 extends over 15 amino acids. The CDR3 here is CASSLPTGVGYGYTF. For the CDR3, the DNA is TGTGCCAGCAGTTTACCAACAGGGGTGGGCTATGGCTACACCTTC.

This clone occurred once. The rearrangement uses TRBV7-8 and TRBJ1-1, with D unclear. This CDR3 has 14 residues. Trimming took 1 base from V and 1 from J, leaving 7 bases between them. Germline assignment: CDR1 SGHVS and CDR2 FQNEAQ. The CDR3 DNA is TGTGCCAGCAGCTTAGGACAATGGAACACTGAAGCTTTCTTT. This codes for CASSLGQWNTEAFF.

The J gene is TRBJ1-5, the V gene TRBV18; 7 positions agree with TRBD1. CDR3 length: 15 amino acids. V shed 3 bases and J 5 bases; nucleotides not matched to a gene: 7. Germline V lookup: CDR1 KGHSH, CDR2 LQKENI. The CDR3 here is CASSPEADRDQPQHF. DNA of the CDR3: TGTGCCAGCTCACCGGAGGCCGACAGGGATCAGCCCCAGCATTTT.

The chain carries TRBV9 and TRBJ1-3; D may be TRBD1 (5 bases). Looked up from germline, CDR1 is SGDLS and CDR2 is YYNGEE. CDR3 size: 15 residues. V was pared by 0 bases and J by 7 bases, with 14 bases between. DNA for the CDR3: TGTGCCAGCAGCGTAGGGGGGGTCGGCTGGAACACCATATATTTT. It is translated as CASSVGGVGWNTIYF. The full variable domain, its missing parts supplied by reference TRBV9 and TRBJ1-3, is DSGVTQTPKHLITATGQRVTLRCSPRSGDLSVYWYQQSLDQGLQFLIQYYNGEERAKGNILERFSAQQFPDLHSELNLSSLELGDSALYFCASSVGGVGWNTIYFGEGSWLTVV.

With regard to this clone: This CDR3 is also generated by other DNA sequences in the sample. The rearrangement uses TRBV28 and TRBJ1-1; D perhaps matches TRBD1 (5 bases). This CDR3 is built from 13 residues. V dropped 6 bases and J dropped 1 base, with 9 bases sitting between them. CDR1 is MDHEN, CDR2 SYDVKM, per germline. The chain's CDR3 is CASSLGQNTEAFF. DNA of the CDR3: TGTGCCAGCAGCCTCGGACAGAACACTGAAGCTTTCTTT.

V is TRBV7-8 and J is TRBJ2-2, with D possibly matching TRBD2 (5 bases). The germline V gene encodes CDR1 SGHVS and CDR2 FQNEAQ. CDR3 length: 13 residues. The ends were cut back, 3 bases at V and 11 bases at J, with 13 bases in the middle. The CDR3 region is CASSLGSGIELFF. The CDR3 coding sequence is TGTGCCAGCAGCTTGGGGAGTGGAATTGAGCTGTTTTTT.

The chain combines TRBV7-2 with TRBJ2-3; D gene unclear. Trimming left V 5 bases short and J 4 bases short, with 7 bases between. The CDR3 runs to 12 residues. From germline, CDR1 is SGHTA and CDR2 FQGNSA. The CDR3 region is CASSPFSDTQYF. The DNA of the CDR3 is TGTGCCAGCAGCCCTTTTTCAGATACGCAGTATTTT.

J is TRBJ2-7 and V is TRBV25-1, with D hard to call. There are 14 residues in the CDR3. Germline V CDR1 and CDR2: MGHDK, SYGVNS. V was cut by 10 bases and J by 1 base, with 17 bases left in between. The CDR3 DNA follows: TGTGCCACCCGACGGACCCCTGGGTCCTACGAGCAGTACGTC. It encodes CATRRTPGSYEQYV.

The chain links TRBV7-9 to TRBJ1-1; D ambiguous. CDR1 is SEHNR and CDR2 is FQNEAQ in the germline V gene (reference sequence). The V end was cut by 1 base, the J end by 7 bases, with 16 bases between. The CDR3 is 15 amino acids. Written as DNA, the CDR3 is TGTGCCAGCAGCTTAGGGCGCGAGGGCGCGGGTGAAGCTTTCTTT. Translated: CASSLGREGAGEAFF.

The sample holds a few counts of this clone. The chain couples TRBV7-2 to TRBJ1-5, with 7 bases matching TRBD1. Unmatched junction bases numbered 8, after V lost 4 bases and J lost 11 bases. Germline CDR1 SGHTA, CDR2 FQGNSA. The CDR3 consists of 13 residues. The CDR3 loop is CASSSREGASQHF. CDR3 nucleotides: TGTGCCAGCAGCTCCCGGGAGGGGGCGTCCCAGCATTTT.

The chain combines TRBV7-9 with TRBJ1-2; D not certain. This CDR3 is 14 amino acids long. The V end lost 0 bases, the J end lost 2 bases, and 7 bases lay between the germline ends. Germline lookup yields CDR1 SEHNR and CDR2 FQNEAQ (reference sequence). This CDR3 reads CASSLASRNYGYTF. The CDR3 coding sequence is TGTGCCAGCAGCTTAGCAAGTCGAAACTATGGCTACACCTTC.

Only one count was recorded for this clone. The chain is built from TRBV4-3 and TRBJ2-2, with 7 bases fitting TRBD1. Germline V gene data show CDR1 as LGHNA and CDR2 as YSLEER. The CDR3 covers 16 residues. V lost 0 bases to trimming and J lost 4 bases; unmatched junction nucleotides: 5. In nucleotides, the CDR3 is TGCGCCAGCAGCCAAGATTGGGGGACAGCCACCGGGGAGCTGTTTTTT. Protein product: CASSQDWGTATGELFF.

V usage is TRBV9 and J usage is TRBJ2-5; perhaps D is TRBD1 or TRBD2 (5 bases each). Germline CDR1 SGDLS, CDR2 YYNGEE. This CDR3 contains 13 residues. V was clipped by 3 bases and J by 4 bases, with 10 bases between them. DNA for the CDR3: TGTGCCAGCAGCGGGGGACGTTCAGAGACCCAGTACTTC. Amino acids: CASSGGRSETQYF.

The CDR3 here is CASSLLVQGGSPLHF. The CDR3 DNA sequence: TGTGCCAGCAGTTTATTAGTACAGGGAGGTTCACCCCTCCACTTT. The rearrangement joins TRBV27 to TRBJ1-6, with a tentative D call TRBD1 (6 bases). Germline CDR1 and CDR2: MNHEY and SMNVEV (reference sequence). This CDR3 spans 15 amino acids. Trimming removed 1 base from V and 9 bases from J, with 13 bases in between.

This CDR3 is CASSLKAGGPRSYNEQFF. Here the CDR3 DNA reads TGCGCCAGCAGCCTAAAAGCGGGGGGACCCCGCTCCTACAATGAGCAGTTCTTC. This chain connects TRBV4-1 to TRBJ2-1; 9 bases map to TRBD2. With V trimmed by 4 bases and J by 0 bases, 10 bases remained unmatched. The CDR3 sequence is 18 residues long. Germline lookup yields CDR1 MGHRA and CDR2 YSYEKL.

The CDR3 DNA is TGTGCCAGCAGTGAAGTTATAGGGACAGGGGGCCCCCAAGAGACCCAGTACTTC. Translation: CASSEVIGTGGPQETQYF. The chain joins TRBV2 to TRBJ2-5; 12 nucleotides match TRBD1. The germline CDR1 and CDR2 sequences are SNHLY and FYNNEI. This CDR3 has 18 residues. The J segment lost 1 base and the V segment lost 1 base, leaving 7 bases of the junction unmatched. Full variable domain (missing parts from reference TRBV2 and TRBJ2-5): EPEVTQTPSHQVTQMGQEVILRCVPISNHLYFYWYRQILGQKVEFLVSFYNNEISEKSEIFDDQFSVERPDGSNFTLKIRSTKLEDSAMYFCASSEVIGTGGPQETQYFGPGTRLLVL.

The chain joins TRBV11-2 to TRBJ2-3; no firm D call. This CDR3 has 14 amino acids. Trimming stripped 3 bases from V and 1 base from J, with 8 bases between. Germline loops: CDR1 SGHAT, CDR2 FQNNGV. The CDR3 here is CASSLGEGTDTQYF. In nucleotides, the CDR3 is TGTGCCAGCAGCTTGGGTGAGGGCACAGATACGCAGTATTTT.

The genes are TRBV6-1 and TRBJ2-1, with a weak D call TRBD1 (5 bases). Germline CDR1 reads MNHNS; CDR2 reads SASEGT. The CDR3 consists of 14 residues. V was cut by 5 bases and J by 0 bases, with 8 bases left in between. CDR3 region: CASSTGYSYNEQFF. CDR3 DNA sequence: TGTGCCAGCAGTACAGGTTACTCCTACAATGAGCAGTTCTTC.

V usage is TRBV11-1 and J usage is TRBJ2-5, with a possible D match to TRBD1 (5 bases). The ends were cut back, 4 bases at V and 2 bases at J, with 17 bases in the middle. The CDR3 has 16 residues. Germline CDR1 SGHAT, CDR2 FQDESV (reference sequence). CDR3 amino acids: CASSSHQGMGQETQYF. As DNA, the CDR3 is TGTGCCAGCAGCTCGCACCAGGGTATGGGGCAAGAGACCCAGTACTTC.

The CDR3 spells CATTWQGARETQYF. The CDR3, as DNA: TGTGCCACTACGTGGCAGGGGGCTCGCGAGACCCAGTACTTC. V usage is TRBV25-1 and J usage is TRBJ2-5; 8 bases align to TRBD1. CDR1 is MGHDK and CDR2 is SYGVNS in the germline V gene. V trimming: 10 bases; J trimming: 5 bases; junction bases outside the gene matches: 12. This CDR3 comprises 14 residues.

The V gene is TRBV4-3, the J gene TRBJ1-2; TRBD1 aligns across 8 bases. With V trimmed by 5 bases and J by 4 bases, 3 bases remained unmatched. Germline values: CDR1 LGHNA, CDR2 YSLEER. This CDR3 contains 13 residues. The CDR3 reads CASSGQGAYGYTF. The CDR3 DNA is TGCGCCAGCAGCGGACAGGGAGCCTATGGCTACACCTTC.

This sequence joins TRBV4-3 and TRBJ1-2; tentative D call: TRBD1 (5 bases). Germline V gives CDR1 LGHNA, CDR2 YSLEER. The ends were cut back, 0 bases at V and 8 bases at J, with 16 bases in the middle. The CDR3 is 15 residues long. This chain's CDR3 is CASSQEEWQGGGYTF. CDR3 sequence (DNA): TGCGCCAGCAGCCAAGAAGAGTGGCAGGGTGGCGGCTACACCTTC.

The CDR3 loop reads CASSPPPPSGFQETQYF. CDR3 sequence (DNA): TGTGCCAGCAGCCCCCCCCCGCCTAGCGGTTTCCAAGAGACCCAGTACTTC. The chain combines TRBV9 with TRBJ2-5; 7 nucleotides match TRBD2. The V gene end was trimmed by 4 bases and the J gene end by 1 base; junction bases not matched to a gene: 13. CDR1 SGDLS and CDR2 YYNGEE come from the germline V gene. The CDR3 totals 17 residues. Drawing the rest from reference TRBV9 and TRBJ2-5, the complete variable domain is DSGVTQTPKHLITATGQRVTLRCSPRSGDLSVYWYQQSLDQGLQFLIQYYNGEERAKGNILERFSAQQFPDLHSELNLSSLELGDSALYFCASSPPPPSGFQETQYFGPGTRLLVL.

The chain is built from TRBV28 and TRBJ2-3; 7 positions agree with TRBD1. This CDR3 spans 15 amino acids. CDR1 and CDR2 from the germline V gene are MDHEN and SYDVKM. The junction had 6 bases not matched to a gene; V was cut back by 5 bases and J by 1 base. The CDR3 spells CASSPTGVGTDTQYF. CDR3 bases: TGTGCCAGCAGTCCCACAGGGGTCGGCACAGATACGCAGTATTTT.

The V call is TRBV11-3, the J call TRBJ2-2; possible D gene TRBD1, 6 bases. The CDR3 covers 13 residues. V lost 3 bases and J 7 bases, leaving 9 bases between the germline ends. CDR1 SGHNT and CDR2 YENEEA come from the germline V gene. CDR3 in DNA: TGTGCCAGCAGCTTCACAGGGTTCGGGGAGCTGTTTTTT. Residues: CASSFTGFGELFF.

J is TRBJ2-3 and V is TRBV19, with 7 positions matching TRBD2. J lost 0 bases, V lost 3 bases, and 0 bases had no gene match. CDR3 length equals 14 residues. Germline assignment: CDR1 LNHDA and CDR2 SQIVND (reference sequence). This CDR3 reads CASSMTSSTDTQYF. The CDR3 DNA sequence: TGTGCCAGTAGTATGACTAGCAGCACAGATACGCAGTATTTT.

DNA of the CDR3: TGTGCCAGCAGCTTGGGGCTAGAGGTTTTGGAGACCCAGTACTTC. It encodes CASSLGLEVLETQYF. The chain uses TRBV5-6 and TRBJ2-5; D remains unclear. This CDR3 contains 15 residues. V shed 0 bases and J shed 5 bases, with 14 bases lying between them. Germline V gene sequence: CDR1 SGHDT, CDR2 YYEEEE.

V and J are TRBV7-9 and TRBJ2-7; D is ambiguous. Trimming shortened V by 5 bases and J by 4 bases, and 9 bases separated the two germline ends. The germline V gene encodes CDR1 SEHNR and CDR2 FQNEAQ (reference sequence). The CDR3 extends over 12 amino acids. CDR3 bases: TGTGCCAGCAGCAATACAGATTACGAGCAGTACTTC. The encoded protein is CASSNTDYEQYF. The full variable domain, in which reference TRBV7-9 and TRBJ2-7 provide the parts outside the CDR3, is DTGVSQNPRHKITKRGQNVTFRCDPISEHNRLYWYRQTLGQGPEFLTYFQNEAQLEKSRLLSDRFSAERPKGSFSTLEIQRTEQGDSAMYLCASSNTDYEQYFGPGTRLTVT.

This clone was observed a few times. This chain uses TRBV7-9 with TRBJ2-5, with 7 bases fitting TRBD2. V lost 4 bases, J lost 4 bases, and 12 bases stayed unmatched. CDR3 length equals 16 residues. Germline V gives CDR1 SEHNR, CDR2 FQNEAQ (reference sequence). The CDR3 DNA sequence: TGTGCCAGCAGCTCACCGACTAGTCCGGGAGGAGAGACCCAGTACTTC. The encoded protein is CASSSPTSPGGETQYF.

This clone has a handful of counts. The chain recombines TRBV5-6 with TRBJ1-1, with D uncertain. V lost 2 bases, J lost 0 bases, and 5 bases lay in between. CDR1 and CDR2 (germline): SGHDT, YYEEEE. This CDR3 is built from 13 residues. DNA for the CDR3: TGTGCCAGCAGCTTCCAGTTGAACACTGAAGCTTTCTTT. It is translated as CASSFQLNTEAFF.

The J gene is TRBJ2-1, the V gene TRBV7-9; D is undetermined. Deletions cut 0 bases from V and 3 bases from J, with 6 bases between. Germline V CDR1 and CDR2: SEHNR, FQNEAQ (reference sequence). CDR3 length equals 14 residues. The CDR3 protein is CASSLASNYNEQFF. The CDR3 DNA is TGTGCCAGCAGCTTAGCGTCAAACTACAATGAGCAGTTCTTC.